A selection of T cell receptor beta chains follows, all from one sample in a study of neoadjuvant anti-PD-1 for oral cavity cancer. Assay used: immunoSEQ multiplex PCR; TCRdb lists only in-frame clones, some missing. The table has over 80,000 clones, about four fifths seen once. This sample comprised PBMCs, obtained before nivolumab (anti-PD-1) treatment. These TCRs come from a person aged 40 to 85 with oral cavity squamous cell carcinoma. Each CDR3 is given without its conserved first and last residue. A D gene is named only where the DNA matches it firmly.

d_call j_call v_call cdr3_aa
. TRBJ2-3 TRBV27 ASSLSGTDTQY
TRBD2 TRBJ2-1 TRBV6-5 ASSYGGSSYNEQF
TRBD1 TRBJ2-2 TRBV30 ASSMFRGSNTGELF
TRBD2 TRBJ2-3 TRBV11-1 ASSLGSAGVADTQY
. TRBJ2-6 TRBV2 ASTPPSGANVLT
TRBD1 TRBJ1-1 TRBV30 AWSRQGPTEAF
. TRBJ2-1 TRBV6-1 ASRLWGSYNEQF
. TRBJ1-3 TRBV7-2 ASSPTVSGNTIY
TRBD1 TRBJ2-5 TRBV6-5 ASRNQQGGTETQY
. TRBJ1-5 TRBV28 ASSLRPGALSSPNQPQH
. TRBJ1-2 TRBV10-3 AISESIPEGYT
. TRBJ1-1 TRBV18 ASSQAQRMNTEAF
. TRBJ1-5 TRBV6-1 ASSGGRDSQPQH
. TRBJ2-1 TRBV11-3 ASSLAGDDNEQF
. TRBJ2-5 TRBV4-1 ASSQASLSNWGETQY
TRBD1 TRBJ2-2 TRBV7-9 ASSLGQGDTGELF
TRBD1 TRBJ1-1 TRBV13 ASSSPDLQGVPEAF
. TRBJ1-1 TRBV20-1 SASWTPEAF
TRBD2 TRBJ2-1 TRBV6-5 ASKVGREGYNEQF
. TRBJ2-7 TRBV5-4 ASTPEPVLSYEQY
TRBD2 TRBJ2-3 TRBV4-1 ASSQETSGSTDTQY
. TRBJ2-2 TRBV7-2 ASSLDVGELF
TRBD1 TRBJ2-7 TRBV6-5 ASSRARTGGYEQY
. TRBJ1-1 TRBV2 ASRKQMNTEAF
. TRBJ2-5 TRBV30 AWSASLLRGGKETQY
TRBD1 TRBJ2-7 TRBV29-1 SVGQGATYEQY
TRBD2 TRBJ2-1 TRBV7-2 ASSRPGLGDNEQF
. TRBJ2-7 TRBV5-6 ASSFGPSAYEQY
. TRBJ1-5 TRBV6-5 ASSASGANQPQH
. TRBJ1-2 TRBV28 ASSLSGAMNGYT
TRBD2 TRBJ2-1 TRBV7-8 ASSLDGAGASSEQF
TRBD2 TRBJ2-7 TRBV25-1 ASSDLAGVAYEQY
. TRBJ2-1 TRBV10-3 AISAPPDNNEQF
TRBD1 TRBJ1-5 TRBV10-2 ASSEPGQGGFQPQH
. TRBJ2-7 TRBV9 ASSVGNSPYEQY
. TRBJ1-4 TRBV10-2 ASSESTEKLF
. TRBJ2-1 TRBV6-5 ASSVTGTQGREQF
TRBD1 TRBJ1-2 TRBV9 ASSGGQGPYGYT
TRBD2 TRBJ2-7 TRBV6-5 ASSRASGYEQY
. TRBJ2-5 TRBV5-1 ASSLVRANQETQY
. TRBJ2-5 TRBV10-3 AISESGTSQETQY
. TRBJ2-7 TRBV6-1 ARDGSYEQY
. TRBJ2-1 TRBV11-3 ASSYGGAYNEQF
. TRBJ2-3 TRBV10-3 AISEVGTDTQY